These 24 T cell receptor beta chains were all obtained from the same sample, sequenced in a study of blood T cells in healthy people across ages (dated by TCRdb to 2013 to 2016). Library preparation was by 5' RACE. TCRdb names Illumina HiSeq 2500 as the instrument used. A second about 7 to 12 cycle PCR used a sample-barcoded 5' primer and a J-beta primer mix. Starting from the raw public reads, TCRdb applied fastp trimming at Q25, assembled clones with MiXCR and retained in-frame beta chains. One record per CDR3 amino acid sequence lists the most common genes and DNA. Present in this sample are some 1.5 million distinct CDR3 sequences, approximately 39% of which were seen just once. Together, the top ten hold 4% of the sample. Sequencing used blood. The receptors derive from a woman aged 18-30 years in good health.

The CDR3 region is CSASQEQRETGIRQYF. The CDR3 DNA follows: TGCAGTGCTTCTCAGGAGCAAAGGGAGACAGGGATCCGGCAGTACTTC. The V call is TRBV20-1, the J call TRBJ2-5; 7 bases agree with TRBD1. Germline CDR1 and CDR2: DFQATT and SNEGSKA (reference sequence). The CDR3 length is 16 residues. With V trimmed by 5 bases and J by 11 bases, 23 bases remained unmatched.

V gene TRBV12-3 or TRBV12-4 combines with J gene TRBJ2-1; 11 bases are shared with TRBD2. J was trimmed by 8 bases and V by 6 bases; bases with no gene match: 9. The CDR3 runs to 15 residues. CDR3 coding DNA: TGTGCCAGCAGGCTGACTAGCGGGGTTAGCTATGAGCAGTTCTTC. Protein sequence: CASRLTSGVSYEQFF.

The rearrangement joins TRBV10-3 to TRBJ1-1; 7 nucleotides match TRBD1. This CDR3 spans 12 amino acids. From germline, CDR1 is ENHRY and CDR2 SYGVKD. V lost 7 bases, J lost 8 bases, and 7 bases stayed unmatched. CDR3 nucleotides: TGTGCCATCAATCGAGGGGGCTCGGAAGCTTTCTTT. This gives the protein CAINRGGSEAFF.

The rearrangement joins TRBV6-6 to TRBJ2-1; D is unresolved. Trimming took off 10 bases at V and 6 bases at J, with 16 bases between the two ends. The CDR3 contains 13 residues. In germline, CDR1 is MNHNY, CDR2 SVGAGI (reference sequence). The CDR3, as DNA: TGTGCCACCACACCGAATCCTGTCAATGAGCAGTTCTTC. Amino acid sequence: CATTPNPVNEQFF.

The rearrangement uses TRBV14 and TRBJ2-5; perhaps TRBD1 as D (6 bases). The V and J ends lost 4 bases and 5 bases respectively, with 14 bases between them. Germline V gives CDR1 SGHDN, CDR2 FVKESK. This CDR3 is built from 14 residues. The chain's CDR3 is CASSRGQIKETQYF. The CDR3 nucleotides read TGTGCCAGCAGCCGAGGACAGATAAAGGAGACCCAGTACTTC.

This clonotype was counted between two and nine times. The chain is built from TRBV12-3 or TRBV12-4 and TRBJ2-5, with a possible D match to TRBD2 (6 bases). This CDR3 is built from 15 residues. The V end lost 3 bases, the J end lost 11 bases, and 22 bases lay between the germline ends. CDR3 coding DNA: TGTGCCAGCAGTTTGGAGGGAGATCCAGTTTGTGAGCAGTACTTC. Its protein is CASSLEGDPVCEQYF.

This clonotype was observed a handful of times. V gene TRBV9 combines with J gene TRBJ2-3; unclear D gene. The germline V gene has CDR1 SGDLS and CDR2 YYNGEE. V lost 1 base, J lost 2 bases, and 8 bases lay in between. This CDR3 has 14 amino acids. This chain's CDR3 is CASSVTAATDTQYF. The CDR3 nucleotides are TGTGCCAGCAGCGTAACGGCCGCCACAGATACGCAGTATTTT.

CDR3 in amino acids: CASSQIAGVEQFF. As DNA, the CDR3 is TGTGCCAGCAGCCAAATAGCGGGAGTTGAGCAGTTCTTC. The chain employs TRBV4-2 and TRBJ2-1, with TRBD2 matching 9 bases. The CDR3 runs 13 residues. The ends lost 2 bases at V and 9 bases at J; junction bases unmatched: 2. The germline V gene encodes CDR1 LGHNA and CDR2 YNFKEQ.

This clonotype came up a few times. The chain uses TRBV29-1 and TRBJ2-7; TRBD2 agrees at 13 bases. This CDR3 has 14 amino acids. V was pared by 4 bases and J by 5 bases, with 5 bases of the junction left unmatched. CDR1 is SQVTM, CDR2 ANQGSEA, per germline. The CDR3 is CSVAGLAGENEQYF. Written as DNA, the CDR3 is TGCAGCGTTGCCGGACTAGCGGGAGAGAACGAGCAGTACTTC.

The rearrangement links TRBV27 to TRBJ2-1, with 11 positions matching TRBD2. The CDR3 has 16 residues. The trim removed 5 bases at V and 13 bases at J, leaving 16 bases unmatched. Germline V gives CDR1 MNHEY, CDR2 SMNVEV (reference sequence). CDR3 nucleotide sequence: TGTGCCAGCAGTCCAACACTAGCGGGAGTGGGGGAGACCCAGTTCTTC. It specifies CASSPTLAGVGETQFF.

This clonotype was observed a handful of times. The chain uses TRBV6-2 or TRBV6-3 and TRBJ2-7, with 7 bases identical to TRBD1. This CDR3 region has 16 residues. Germline lookup yields CDR1 MNHEY and CDR2 SVGEGT. Trimming cost V 0 bases and J 0 bases; bases outside gene matches: 5. The CDR3 region is CASSYSTGQASYEQYF. For the CDR3, the DNA is TGTGCCAGCAGTTACTCTACAGGACAGGCCTCCTACGAGCAGTACTTC.

About this clonotype: A much larger clonotype is one base distant, so this may be a read error. This rearrangement joins TRBV7-9 to TRBJ2-3; 8 positions agree with TRBD2. Germline-derived CDR1 and CDR2 are SEHNR and FQNEAQ (reference sequence). There are 16 residues in the CDR3. The CDR3 protein is CASGLGSGGSTDTQYF. The CDR3 coding sequence is TGTGCCAGCGGCTTGGGGAGCGGGGGAAGCACAGATACGCAGTATTTT.

The rearrangement uses TRBV30 and TRBJ2-7; D is possibly TRBD1 or TRBD2 (5 bases each). The CDR3 totals 12 residues. Germline CDR1 is GTSNPN and CDR2 is SVGIG (reference sequence). Trimming pared 5 bases from V and 2 bases from J, leaving 10 bases between. For the CDR3, the DNA is TGTGCCTGGGGGGGATATACCTACGAGCAGTACTTC. Amino acids: CAWGGYTYEQYF.

The sample holds a few counts of this clonotype. The chain has TRBV20-1 and TRBJ2-1, with D tentatively TRBD2 (5 bases). With 5 bases removed from V and 7 bases from J, the gap between germline ends came to 15 bases. This CDR3 has 13 residues. CDR1 and CDR2 from the germline V gene are DFQATT and SNEGSKA (reference sequence). The CDR3 here is CSAGGSLGNEQFF. The DNA for the CDR3 is TGCAGTGCTGGTGGGAGTTTGGGGAATGAGCAGTTCTTC.

There are a few counts of this clonotype. This chain joins TRBV5-1 and TRBJ2-6; maybe TRBD2 (5 bases). Trimming stripped 1 base from V and 1 base from J, with 9 bases between. The CDR3 has 16 amino acids. Per germline, CDR1 SGHRS and CDR2 YFSETQ. Here the CDR3 reads CASSLTGGSGANVLTF. The CDR3 DNA follows: TGCGCCAGCAGCTTGACTGGCGGGTCTGGGGCCAACGTCCTGACTTTC.

V is TRBV7-2 and J is TRBJ1-5; D gene uncertain. The CDR3 runs 14 residues. Germline CDR1 reads SGHTA; CDR2 reads FQGNSA. The V and J ends lost 2 bases and 5 bases respectively, with 10 bases between them. CDR3 amino acids: CASSLLPWDQPQHF. The CDR3 bases are TGTGCCAGCAGCTTACTTCCGTGGGATCAGCCCCAGCATTTT. Looking up the rest from reference TRBV7-2 and TRBJ1-5 gives the full variable domain: GAGVSQSPSNKVTEKGKDVELRCDPISGHTALYWYRQSLGQGLEFLIYFQGNSAPDKSGLPSDRFSAERTGGSVSTLTIQRTQQEDSAVYLCASSLLPWDQPQHFGDGTRLSIL.

Comments on this clonotype: One base away lies a much larger clone, so this may be a sequencing read error. The V gene is TRBV14, the J gene TRBJ2-4, with D uncertain. TRBJ2-7 explains the end of the DNA better; the J call may be wrong. This CDR3 contains 14 residues. Germline CDR1 is SGHDN and CDR2 is FVKESK. The CDR3 spells CAGSQELSSYEQYF. CDR3 DNA sequence: TGTGCCGGCAGCCAAGAGTTATCCAGCTACGAGCAGTACTTC.

CDR3 DNA sequence: TGTGCCAGCAGGAGGGCGCATATGAACACTGAAGCTTTCTTT. Translation gives CASRRAHMNTEAFF. The V and J genes are TRBV6-5 and TRBJ1-1, with no clear D. The germline CDR1 and CDR2 sequences are MNHEY and SVGAGI. This CDR3 region has 14 residues. Deletions cut 6 bases from V and 0 bases from J, with 11 bases between.

This clonotype occurred a few times. V is TRBV7-2 and J is TRBJ2-3; 9 nucleotides align to TRBD1. The CDR3 contains 15 residues. In germline, CDR1 is SGHTA, CDR2 FQGNSA. V gave up 4 bases and J gave up 2 bases; unmatched junction bases: 4. CDR3 DNA sequence: TGTGCCAGCAGCTCACAGGGGGCGCCCACAGATACGCAGTATTTT. Amino acid sequence: CASSSQGAPTDTQYF.

V usage is TRBV25-1 and J usage is TRBJ1-2, with 7 nucleotides matching TRBD1. Looked up from germline, CDR1 is MGHDK and CDR2 is SYGVNS. The CDR3 extends over 14 amino acids. Trimming took 4 bases from V and 2 from J; bases not matched to a gene: 4. In DNA, the CDR3 is TGTGCCAGCAGTGGTGGACAGGAGAACTATGGCTACACCTTC. Encoded protein: CASSGGQENYGYTF.

This clonotype was counted a few times. V and J are TRBV29-1 and TRBJ2-5; D may match TRBD1 or TRBD2 (5 bases each). The CDR3 is made up of 12 amino acids. Germline lookup yields CDR1 SQVTM and CDR2 ANQGSEA. V lost 4 bases and J 2 bases, leaving 8 bases between the germline ends. CDR3 sequence (DNA): TGCAGCGTTGCCGGGGCGCAAGAGACCCAGTACTTC. This translates into CSVAGAQETQYF.

This sequence joins TRBV20-1 and TRBJ2-1; 8 bases agree with TRBD2. This CDR3 region has 14 residues. Trimming removed 4 bases from V and 7 bases from J; junction bases left unmatched: 9. CDR1 and CDR2 (germline): DFQATT, SNEGSKA (reference sequence). In DNA form, the CDR3 reads TGCAGTGCTAATTTCGGGGGGGCGGTAAATGAGCAGTTCTTC. Its protein product is CSANFGGAVNEQFF.

The CDR3 protein is CASRADRVLASAGELFF. CDR3 DNA sequence: TGTGCCAGCAGGGCGGACAGGGTACTAGCGTCGGCCGGGGAGCTGTTTTTT. The genes are TRBV2 and TRBJ2-2; D is possibly TRBD1 (8 bases). Germline-derived CDR1 and CDR2 are SNHLY and FYNNEI. The CDR3 spans 17 residues. Trimming shortened V by 6 bases and J by 6 bases, and 23 bases separated the two germline ends. Full variable domain (remainder filled in from reference TRBV2 and TRBJ2-2): EPEVTQTPSHQVTQMGQEVILRCVPISNHLYFYWYRQILGQKVEFLVSFYNNEISEKSEIFDDQFSVERPDGSNFTLKIRSTKLEDSAMYFCASRADRVLASAGELFFGEGSRLTVL.

The chain is built from TRBV6-1 and TRBJ2-1, with 9 bases fitting TRBD2. CDR1 MNHNS and CDR2 SASEGT come from the germline V gene. V lost 3 bases and J lost 0; bases outside the gene matches: 3. The CDR3 has 16 residues. CDR3 region: CASSDLAGASYNEQFF. The CDR3 DNA reads TGTGCCAGCAGTGACTTAGCGGGGGCCTCCTACAATGAGCAGTTCTTC.